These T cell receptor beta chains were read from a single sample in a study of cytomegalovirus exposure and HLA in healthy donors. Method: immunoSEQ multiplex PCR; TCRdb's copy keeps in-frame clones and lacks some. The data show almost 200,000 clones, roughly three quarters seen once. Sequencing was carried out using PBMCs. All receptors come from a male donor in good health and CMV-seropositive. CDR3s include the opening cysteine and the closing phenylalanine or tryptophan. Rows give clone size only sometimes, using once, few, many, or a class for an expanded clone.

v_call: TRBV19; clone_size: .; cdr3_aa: CASSPRPERDGYTF
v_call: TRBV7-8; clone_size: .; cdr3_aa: CASSLVASYGYTF
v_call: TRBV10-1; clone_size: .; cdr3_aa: CAPTIAERGGQETQYF
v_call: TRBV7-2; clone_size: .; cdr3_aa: CASSGMAGAGDIQYF
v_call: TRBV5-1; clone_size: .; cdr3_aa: CASSLGLAGGLGWRNEQFF
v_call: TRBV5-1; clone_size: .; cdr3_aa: CASSLGAGNGYTF
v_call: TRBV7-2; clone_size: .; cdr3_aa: CASSLGTGTLSGNTIYF
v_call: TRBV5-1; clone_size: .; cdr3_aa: CASSFGLPGNTDTQYF
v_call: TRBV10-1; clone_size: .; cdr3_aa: CASSVGQFGEKLFF
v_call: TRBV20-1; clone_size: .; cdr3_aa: CSAISVPEAFF
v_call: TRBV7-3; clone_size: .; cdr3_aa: CASSYGDFSYEQYF
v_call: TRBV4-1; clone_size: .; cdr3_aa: CASSQGMAVLSSYNEQFF
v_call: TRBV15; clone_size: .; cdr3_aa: CATSRMDREAFF
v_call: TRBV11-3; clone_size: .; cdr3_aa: CASSTGQTYEQYF
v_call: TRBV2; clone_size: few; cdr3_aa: CASKEAPSGELFF
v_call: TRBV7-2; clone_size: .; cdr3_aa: CASSLHRATEAFF
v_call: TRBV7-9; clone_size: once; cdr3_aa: CASSLDGYTGELFF
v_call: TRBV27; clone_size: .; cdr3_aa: CASSLRTDIEAFF
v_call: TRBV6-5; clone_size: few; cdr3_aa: CASRKASGVDYGYTF
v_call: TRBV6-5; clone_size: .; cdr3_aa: CASRQGAREKLFF
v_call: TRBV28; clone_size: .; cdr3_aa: CASSSRDRAYEQYF
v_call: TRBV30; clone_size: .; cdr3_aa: CAWSVKGWGGYTF
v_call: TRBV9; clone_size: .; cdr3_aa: CASSPTPGQPYEQYF
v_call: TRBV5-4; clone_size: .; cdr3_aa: CASSLPGQPQHF
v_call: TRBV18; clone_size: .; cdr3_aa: CASSPRGATNEKLFF
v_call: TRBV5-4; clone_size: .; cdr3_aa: CASSLGPGQGNTGELFF
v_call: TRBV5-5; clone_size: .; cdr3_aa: CASSLGPGQSYNSPLHF
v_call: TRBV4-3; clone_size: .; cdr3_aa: CASSQDSGGNGYEQYF
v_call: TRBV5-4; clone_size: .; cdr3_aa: CASSPPWGEGEETQYF
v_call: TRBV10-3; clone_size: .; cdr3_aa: CAIRDGVREKLFF
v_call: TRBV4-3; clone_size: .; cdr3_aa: CASSPQRERGDTQYF
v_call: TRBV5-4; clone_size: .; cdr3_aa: CASSFRQEDTQYF
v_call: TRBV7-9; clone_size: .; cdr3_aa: CASSARGNENTEAFF
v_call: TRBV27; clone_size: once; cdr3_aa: CASSLRLAGGQSTDTQYF